This T cell receptor beta chain was captured in a study of T cell repertoires in cytomegalovirus infection (dated by TCRdb to about 2019). Some background on the complete study: Alongside well-studied HLA-B-restricted epitopes, the peptide stimulations were aimed at recently identified HLA-C-restricted CMV epitopes, whose presentation resists viral immunomodulation. The HLA type of each donor mattered for the analysis, because public TCR beta signatures pointed to carriage of CMV infection along with the matching HLA type. General study outcomes and caveats: Cumulative frequency of public TCR beta family members discriminated carriers of CMV infection plus the relevant HLA type in this cohort and an independent approximately 350-donor cohort. The ex vivo response was dominated by HLA-C-restricted CMV-specific TCR beta clonotypes, which also provided the single most frequent clonotype in two of eight donors.

The CDR3 holds 13 amino acids from the cysteine to the phenylalanine. This entry keeps only the CDR3 DNA: 39 bases, framed from base 1. In the germline V gene, CDR1 corresponds to MNHEY and CDR2 to SVGEGT. The V and J ends are trimmed by 2 bases and 7 bases, leaving 11 bases between them. In the case of this clonotype: It lacks a known antigen. Per-nucleotide qualities are absent, and no much larger clonotype sits a single base away.

TCRdb records Illumina HiSeq 1500 as the sequencer. TCRdb cleaned the public reads at Q25 with fastp, built clones with MiXCR and kept in-frame beta chains. Each entry is one CDR3 protein sequence, shown with its most common DNA and genes. Present in this sample are about 920,000 distinct CDR3 sequences, around 30% of which were seen just once. The top ten constitute over 12% of the sample. The treatment or condition tag for this specimen amounts to: in vitro stimulation with specific CMV peptide epitopes to enrich CMV-specific T cells. The chain couples TRBV6-2 or TRBV6-3 to TRBJ1-2; tentative D gene TRBD1, with 6 bases matching. This sequence originates from a human donor in good health (CMV status not recorded). Some clones in this sample may be carry-over from other donors' samples. The starting material was cultured CD8+ T cells from PBMCs, obtained from culture after CMV antigen stimulation. The bases are TGTGCCAGCAGTTACCCAACAGGGTCTGGCTACACCTTC. This gives the protein CASSYPTGSGYTF.